Listed here are 25 T cell receptor beta chains from one sample, sequenced in a study of T-cell memory formation after mild COVID-19. TCRdb analysed the 5' RACE reads with MiXCR anew, one entry per CDR3 protein. Found here are 350,000 to 450,000 distinct CDR3 sequences, about 20% of them singletons; the top ten hold roughly 8.4%. Sequencing was performed on PBMCs or a T cell subset sorted from them (not recorded which). The receptors shown here come from an adult woman who had mild COVID-19 (a few samples of this study predate the infection). Cell type and time point are not known.

CDR3 residues: CASSSSSSGGASFDTQYF. The DNA for the CDR3 is TGCGCCAGCAGCTCGTCCTCTAGCGGGGGGGCCAGTTTTGATACGCAGTATTTT. This chain links TRBV5-1 with TRBJ2-3; 12 nucleotides align to TRBD2. Germline values: CDR1 SGHRS, CDR2 YFSETQ. V shed 3 bases, J shed 6 bases, and the junction held 14 bases outside the gene matches. The CDR3 has 18 amino acids.

This clonotype was observed a few times. V is TRBV30 and J is TRBJ2-2, with 10 bases fitting TRBD2. Looked up from germline, CDR1 is GTSNPN and CDR2 is SVGIG (reference sequence). Germline trimming cut 4 bases from V and 3 bases from J; bases unmatched to any gene: 11. The CDR3 extends over 17 amino acids. The CDR3 reads CAWTRLAGIADTGELFF. CDR3 DNA sequence: TGTGCCTGGACCCGACTAGCGGGTATAGCGGACACCGGGGAGCTGTTTTTT.

This chain joins TRBV7-3 and TRBJ2-7, with 10 bases matching TRBD2. Germline V CDR1 and CDR2: SGHTA, FQGTGA. The CDR3 has 13 amino acids. V lost 8 bases, J lost 5 bases, and 6 bases stayed unmatched. CDR3 bases: TGTGCCAGCGCTATAGCGGGAGGAGACGAGCAGTACTTC. It codes for CASAIAGGDEQYF.

This clonotype has only a few counts. The rearrangement uses TRBV20-1 and TRBJ1-5; D is ambiguous. Between the trimmed V and J ends, which lost 3 bases and 3 bases, there was a span of 12 bases. CDR1 is DFQATT, CDR2 SNEGSKA, per germline (reference sequence). The CDR3 spans 14 residues. The CDR3, as DNA: TGCAGTGCTAGTGGCGTGAGATACAATCAGCCCCAGCATTTT. Amino acid sequence: CSASGVRYNQPQHF.

This sequence joins TRBV7-9 and TRBJ2-1; 9 nucleotides line up with TRBD2. The length of the CDR3 is 17 residues. With 1 base clipped from V and 5 bases from J, the junction kept 9 bases outside the gene matches. Per germline, CDR1 SEHNR and CDR2 FQNEAQ (reference sequence). The CDR3 spells CASSLGISGSRDNEQFF. In DNA form, the CDR3 reads TGTGCCAGCAGCTTAGGGATTAGCGGGAGTAGAGACAATGAGCAGTTCTTC.

This clonotype was seen a handful of times. The V gene is TRBV12-3 or TRBV12-4, the J gene TRBJ1-1; 7 bases match TRBD1. The V and J ends lost 3 bases and 8 bases, in that order; junction bases with no gene match: 9. This CDR3 spans 14 amino acids. The CDR3 sequence: CASSFRQGGREAFF. In DNA form, the CDR3 reads TGTGCCAGCAGTTTTAGACAGGGCGGGAGGGAAGCTTTCTTT.

This clonotype was recorded a few times. The chain employs TRBV7-8 and TRBJ2-1, with D possibly being TRBD1 (5 bases). Germline V lookup: CDR1 SGHVS, CDR2 FQNEAQ. V lost 5 bases and J 0 bases, leaving 17 bases between the germline ends. This CDR3 is 17 amino acids long. The CDR3 is CASSNPGHLSSYNEQFF. The DNA for the CDR3 is TGTGCCAGCAGCAATCCCGGACACCTGAGCTCCTACAATGAGCAGTTCTTC.

The chain links TRBV30 to TRBJ2-7; the D is unclear. Germline-derived CDR1 and CDR2 are GTSNPN and SVGIG (reference sequence). This CDR3 has 13 amino acids. The germline V and J ends were trimmed by 0 bases and 3 bases, with 9 bases remaining between them. The CDR3, as DNA: TGTGCCTGGAGTGTCACCCGCCTCTACGAGCAGTACTTC. Translated: CAWSVTRLYEQYF.

The chain carries TRBV2 and TRBJ2-1; tentative D call: TRBD2 (6 bases). V shed 6 bases and J shed 1 base, with 10 bases lying between them. This CDR3 comprises 14 residues. The V gene's germline CDR1 is SNHLY and CDR2 FYNNEI. CDR3 coding DNA: TGTGCCAGCAGGGGCGGGACTTCCTACAATGAGCAGTTCTTC. Protein sequence: CASRGGTSYNEQFF. The complete variable domain, with remaining parts taken from reference TRBV2 and TRBJ2-1, reads EPEVTQTPSHQVTQMGQEVILRCVPISNHLYFYWYRQILGQKVEFLVSFYNNEISEKSEIFDDQFSVERPDGSNFTLKIRSTKLEDSAMYFCASRGGTSYNEQFFGPGTRLTVL.

This clonotype was recorded a few times. The chain has TRBV7-2 and TRBJ2-1; 8 bases are a match to TRBD1. Germline CDR1 and CDR2: SGHTA and FQGNSA. The CDR3 consists of 14 residues. V was clipped by 6 bases and J by 4 bases; unmatched bases: 5. In DNA, the CDR3 is TGTGCCAGCAGTTGGACAGGGACGTACAATGAGCAGTTCTTC. Translating it yields CASSWTGTYNEQFF.

The rearrangement links TRBV7-9 to TRBJ1-2, with D uncertain. V was shortened by 2 bases and J by 8 bases, with 21 bases between the two germline ends. The CDR3 sequence is 16 residues long. Germline CDR1 and CDR2: SEHNR and FQNEAQ (reference sequence). CDR3 protein: CASSLYPESGTLGYTF. The CDR3 nucleotides read TGTGCCAGCAGCTTATATCCCGAGTCGGGAACTTTAGGCTACACCTTC. Full variable domain (rest looked up from reference TRBV7-9 and TRBJ1-2): DTGVSQNPRHKITKRGQNVTFRCDPISEHNRLYWYRQTLGQGPEFLTYFQNEAQLEKSRLLSDRFSAERPKGSFSTLEIQRTEQGDSAMYLCASSLYPESGTLGYTFGSGTRLTVV.

V is TRBV18 and J is TRBJ1-6; maybe TRBD1 (6 bases). Trimming removed 2 bases from V and 4 bases from J, with 9 bases in between. Germline V gene sequence: CDR1 KGHSH, CDR2 LQKENI. The CDR3 runs 15 residues. The CDR3, as DNA: TGTGCCAGCTCACCAGGGGACATGTATAATTCACCCCTCCACTTT. It encodes CASSPGDMYNSPLHF.

This clonotype was seen a few times. The rearrangement links TRBV7-9 to TRBJ1-2, with 7 bases identical to TRBD1. V shed 2 bases, J shed 3 bases, and the junction held 6 bases outside the gene matches. CDR1 SEHNR and CDR2 FQNEAQ come from the germline V gene (reference sequence). The CDR3 contains 15 residues. CDR3 sequence: CASSLMAGGDYGYTF. In DNA form, the CDR3 reads TGTGCCAGCAGCTTAATGGCAGGGGGAGACTATGGCTACACCTTC.

This chain joins TRBV7-9 and TRBJ2-3, with TRBD2 as a possible D gene (6 bases). CDR3 length: 15 residues. Germline lookup yields CDR1 SEHNR and CDR2 FQNEAQ (reference sequence). V shed 0 bases and J shed 4 bases, with 11 bases lying between them. The CDR3 region has the DNA TGTGCCAGCAGCTTAGCGGGGACTTCTTCAGATACGCAGTATTTT. Amino acid sequence: CASSLAGTSSDTQYF. The entire variable domain, with the rest obtained from reference TRBV7-9 and TRBJ2-3, is as follows: DTGVSQNPRHKITKRGQNVTFRCDPISEHNRLYWYRQTLGQGPEFLTYFQNEAQLEKSRLLSDRFSAERPKGSFSTLEIQRTEQGDSAMYLCASSLAGTSSDTQYFGPGTRLTVL.

This clonotype was observed a few times. The genes are TRBV2 and TRBJ2-1, with D possibly matching TRBD1 (6 bases). The CDR3 spans 14 residues. Germline values: CDR1 SNHLY, CDR2 FYNNEI. The V end was cut by 10 bases, the J end by 7 bases, with 20 bases between. The CDR3 loop is CAILLRDNRNEQFF. In DNA form, the CDR3 reads TGTGCCATCCTCCTCCGGGACAACCGAAATGAGCAGTTCTTC.

This clonotype was observed a handful of times. The V gene is TRBV7-9, the J gene TRBJ1-6; D is perhaps TRBD1 (6 bases). CDR1 is SEHNR, CDR2 FQNEAQ, per germline (reference sequence). Trimming took off 4 bases at V and 8 bases at J, with 21 bases between the two ends. The CDR3 has 17 amino acids. The CDR3 loop is CASSSKALGTMDSPLHF. The DNA for the CDR3 is TGTGCCAGCAGCTCCAAGGCATTGGGGACAATGGATTCACCCCTCCACTTT.

CDR3 DNA: TGTGCCAGCTCACCATCCCGGGACGTGCTCTACGAGCAGTACTTC. This sequence encodes CASSPSRDVLYEQYF. V usage is TRBV18 and J usage is TRBJ2-7; D is possibly TRBD1 or TRBD2 (5 bases each). V was clipped by 2 bases and J by 3 bases, with 14 bases between them. The CDR3 runs to 15 residues. Germline CDR1 and CDR2: KGHSH and LQKENI.

This clonotype has only a few counts. V is TRBV20-1 and J is TRBJ2-1, with D possibly TRBD1 on 7 matching bases. This CDR3 has 13 residues. V lost 6 bases and J 11 bases, leaving 20 bases between the germline ends. Germline CDR1 and CDR2: DFQATT and SNEGSKA (reference sequence). CDR3 region: CSARRGLNFKQFF. In DNA, the CDR3 is TGCAGTGCCAGGAGGGGGCTAAACTTCAAGCAGTTCTTC.

The CDR3 nucleotides read TGTGCCAGCAGTTTTCGGGGGCAGACTCAGGCTAGCAATCAGCCCCAGCATTTT. Protein: CASSFRGQTQASNQPQHF. The V call is TRBV12-3 or TRBV12-4, the J call TRBJ1-5; tentative D call: TRBD1 (6 bases). CDR3 size: 18 residues. Trimming removed 3 bases at V and 0 bases at J, with 18 bases between.

This clonotype occurred a few times. The chain couples TRBV7-3 to TRBJ2-5, with 9 bases that match TRBD1. Germline trimming cut 4 bases from V and 5 bases from J; bases unmatched to any gene: 8. CDR3 length: 15 amino acids. CDR1 is SGHTA, CDR2 FQGTGA, per germline. The CDR3 here is CASSSGQGFMETQYF. CDR3 nucleotides: TGTGCCAGCAGCTCCGGACAGGGGTTTATGGAGACCCAGTACTTC.

V is TRBV20-1 and J is TRBJ1-1; TRBD1 agrees at 10 bases. CDR3 length equals 12 residues. CDR1 and CDR2 (germline): DFQATT, SNEGSKA (reference sequence). The V gene end was trimmed by 3 bases and the J gene end by 6 bases; junction bases not matched to a gene: 1. The CDR3 DNA sequence: TGCAGTGCTAGGACAGGGGGCCCTGAAGCTTTCTTT. As protein: CSARTGGPEAFF.

The J gene is TRBJ2-3, the V gene TRBV11-2; possibly TRBD1 or TRBD2 for D (5 bases each). This CDR3 has 15 residues. CDR1 SGHAT and CDR2 FQNNGV come from the germline V gene. V lost 0 bases to trimming and J lost 4 bases, with 11 bases between them. The CDR3 loop is CASSLDRWGSDTQYF. In DNA, the CDR3 is TGTGCCAGCAGCTTAGATCGGTGGGGGTCAGATACGCAGTATTTT.

This chain connects TRBV7-9 to TRBJ2-7, with 10 bases matching TRBD1. Germline V gene lookup returns CDR1 SEHNR and CDR2 FQNEAQ (reference sequence). The CDR3 loop spans 16 amino acids. The V segment lost 1 base and the J segment 2 bases; nucleotides outside the gene matches: 5. This CDR3 reads CASSLEGQGPPYEQYF. As DNA, the CDR3 is TGTGCCAGCAGCTTAGAGGGACAGGGGCCCCCCTACGAGCAGTACTTC. Full variable domain (missing parts from reference TRBV7-9 and TRBJ2-7): DTGVSQNPRHKITKRGQNVTFRCDPISEHNRLYWYRQTLGQGPEFLTYFQNEAQLEKSRLLSDRFSAERPKGSFSTLEIQRTEQGDSAMYLCASSLEGQGPPYEQYFGPGTRLTVT.

This clonotype came up many times. The chain uses TRBV24-1 and TRBJ2-1; 12 bases are shared with TRBD2. CDR1 and CDR2 (germline): KGHDR, SFDVKD. The J segment lost 6 bases and the V segment lost 7 bases, leaving 6 bases of the junction unmatched. The CDR3 is made up of 15 amino acids. CDR3 residues: CATSEGTSGLNEQFF. In nucleotides, the CDR3 is TGTGCCACCAGCGAGGGGACTAGCGGGCTCAATGAGCAGTTCTTC.

The V call is TRBV7-9, the J call TRBJ1-4, with D possibly being TRBD1 (5 bases). Germline-derived CDR1 and CDR2 are SEHNR and FQNEAQ (reference sequence). Trimming shortened V by 4 bases and J by 4 bases, and 13 bases separated the two germline ends. The length of the CDR3 is 15 residues. The CDR3 DNA is TGTGCCAGCAGCTCCCAGGGCTTGGATAATGAAAAACTGTTTTTT. Its protein product is CASSSQGLDNEKLFF. The variable domain in full, with the rest retrieved from reference TRBV7-9 and TRBJ1-4, is DTGVSQNPRHKITKRGQNVTFRCDPISEHNRLYWYRQTLGQGPEFLTYFQNEAQLEKSRLLSDRFSAERPKGSFSTLEIQRTEQGDSAMYLCASSSQGLDNEKLFFGSGTQLSVL.